The TCR beta chain under discussion was sequenced for a study of regulatory T cells in long-lasting Graves disease. Regarding the study as a whole: It was in persistent disease that TRBV28, TRBJ1-2 and TRBJ2-5 were favored.

This clonotype was recorded at least ten times. What it binds is unknown. In building TCR beta libraries, iRepertoire HTBI primers were used together with Arm-PCR of CDR3 regions. MiXCR, applied by TCRdb to the multiplex PCR reads, yields one record per CDR3 protein. The data show hundreds of thousands of distinct CDR3 sequences, less than 25% seen once. Described time point: persistent/refractory GD, antithyroid drugs over 5 years with positive TRAb. RNA extracted from PBMCs served as the sequencing template. An endocrinology department in Xi'an, China, recruited the patients. With EDTA tubes as the receptacles, around 10 milliliters of peripheral blood were drawn. Germline CDR1 and CDR2: LGHDT and YNNKEL (reference sequence). This CDR3 comprises 17 residues. Trimming left V 4 bases short and J 0 bases short, with 18 bases between.

This chain links TRBV3-1 with TRBJ1-2; the D gene is possibly TRBD1 (5 bases). The clonotype was recovered from a female donor with Graves disease. The sample was peripheral blood mononuclear cells (PBMCs), taken when the disease was refractory, from a patient treated with antithyroid drugs. The CDR3 loop is CASSPPGAGDANYGYTF. CDR3 DNA sequence: TGTGCCAGCAGCCCCCCCGGCGCGGGGGACGCTAACTATGGCTACACCTTC. Using reference TRBV3-1 and TRBJ1-2 for the parts outside the CDR3, the full variable domain is DTAVSQTPKYLVTQMGNDKSIKCEQNLGHDTMYWYKQDSKKFLKIMFSYNNKELIINETVPNRFSPKSPDKAHLNLHINSLELGDSAVYFCASSPPGAGDANYGYTFGSGTRLTVV.